The source of this T cell receptor beta chain is a study of T-cell reconstitution after alpha-beta-depleted transplantation in children. Points from the study as a whole: Recipient T cells and thymic progenitors that survived gave rise to the high TCRbeta diversity observed at day 60 in some patients. The study reportedly traced alpha-beta T cells about two months after transplant to several hundred expanded graft clones. Newly generated T cells supplied most T-cell counts and diversity one year post-transplant.

Remarks on this clonotype: Its antigen is unknown.

TCRbeta library construction was performed incorporating unique molecular identifiers. TCRdb ran MiXCR on the PCR reads and lists one entry per CDR3 protein. Among just under 350,000 distinct CDR3 sequences listed, 15% to 20% were seen once. Looked up from germline, CDR1 is LGHNA and CDR2 is YNFKEQ. CDR3 length: 12 amino acids. The V gene lost 4 bases and the J gene lost 10 bases, with 13 bases spanning the gap. This sample comprised PBMCs, mostly from graft donor cells, obtained 360 days after TCRalphabeta/CD19-depleted stem cell transplant. The rearrangement uses TRBV4-2 and TRBJ1-1; D may be TRBD1 (5 bases). This sequence was found in a male patient aged 2 to 9 who had a stem cell transplant for acute lymphoblastic leukemia, so the T cells may come from the graft donor. CDR3 amino acids: CASSPGVEGAFF. The CDR3 DNA follows: TGTGCCAGCAGCCCGGGGGTCGAGGGAGCTTTCTTT.